A single sample is the source of the 2 T cell receptor beta chains below, sequenced in a study of cytomegalovirus exposure and HLA in healthy donors. Both 60 Vbeta primers and 13 Jbeta primers went into the PCR. Assay used: immunoSEQ multiplex PCR; TCRdb lists only in-frame clones, some missing. Of about 110,000 clones listed, over 60% are singletons. The specimen sequenced was PBMCs. These receptor sequences come from a woman in her thirties or forties in good health and CMV-seropositive.

The chain employs TRBV7-3 and TRBJ1-6; the D gene is possibly TRBD1 (5 bases). From germline, CDR1 is SGHTA and CDR2 FQGTGA. The CDR3 consists of 13 residues. The V end was cut by 4 bases, the J end by 14 bases, with 15 bases between. CDR3 sequence reads: CASSWGGGRALHF. CDR3 DNA: TGTGCCAGCAGCTGGGGCGGGGGGAGAGCCCTCCACTTT.

The rearrangement uses TRBV6-5 and TRBJ1-5; 9 bases are a match to TRBD1. CDR1 MNHEY and CDR2 SVGAGI come from the germline V gene. V gave up 4 bases and J gave up 3 bases; unmatched junction bases: 7. This CDR3 region has 16 residues. The CDR3 DNA reads as TGTGCCAGCAGTTCCCAGGGACAGGGTGACAATCAGCCCCAGCATTTT. This encodes CASSSQGQGDNQPQHF.